Listed here is a single T cell receptor (beta chain). CDR3 length equals 14 residues. Trimming took off 6 bases at V and 1 base at J, with 13 bases between the two ends. Germline-derived CDR1 and CDR2 are MDHEN and SYDVKM. These data are taken from a study of blood T cell repertoires in COVID-19. Overall study context: The origin of the acute and convalescent COVID-19 samples was the United States, Italy and Spain. T cells, B-cell-depleted T cells, or PBMCs supplied cDNA or gDNA.

Study processing details: For nucleated cells, counts were estimated from reference gene primer amplification. Data came from immunoSEQ multiplex PCR; TCRdb stores just in-frame clones and leaves some out. V and J calls plus clone size are reproduced from that table; the DNA served to infer D and trimming. The table shows tens of thousands of clones, with 87% occurring only once. Sequenced material: peripheral blood. This clonotype was obtained from a man between 60 and 75 years old with active COVID-19. This chain joins TRBV28 and TRBJ2-7; possibly TRBD1 for D (7 bases). The CDR3 coding sequence is TGTGCCAGCAGCCTGCGGGACAGATCCTACGAGCAGTACTTC. Protein sequence: CASSLRDRSYEQYF.